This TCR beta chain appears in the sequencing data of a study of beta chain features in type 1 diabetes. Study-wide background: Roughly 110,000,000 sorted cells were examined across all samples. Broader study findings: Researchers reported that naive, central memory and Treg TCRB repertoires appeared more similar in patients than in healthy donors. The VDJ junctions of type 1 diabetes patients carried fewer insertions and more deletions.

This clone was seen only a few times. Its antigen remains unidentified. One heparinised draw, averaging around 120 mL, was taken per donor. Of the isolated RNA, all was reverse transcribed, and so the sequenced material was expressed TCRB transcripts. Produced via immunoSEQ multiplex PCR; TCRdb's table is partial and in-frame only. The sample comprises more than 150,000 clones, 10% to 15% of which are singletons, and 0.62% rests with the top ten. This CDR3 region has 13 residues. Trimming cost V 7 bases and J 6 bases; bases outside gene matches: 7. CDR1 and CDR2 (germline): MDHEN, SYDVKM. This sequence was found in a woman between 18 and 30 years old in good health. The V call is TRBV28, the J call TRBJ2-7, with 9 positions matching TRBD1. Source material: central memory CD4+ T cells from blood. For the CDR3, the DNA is TGTGCCAGCATCGGGACAGGGCCCGTCGAGCAGTACTTC. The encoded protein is CASIGTGPVEQYF.